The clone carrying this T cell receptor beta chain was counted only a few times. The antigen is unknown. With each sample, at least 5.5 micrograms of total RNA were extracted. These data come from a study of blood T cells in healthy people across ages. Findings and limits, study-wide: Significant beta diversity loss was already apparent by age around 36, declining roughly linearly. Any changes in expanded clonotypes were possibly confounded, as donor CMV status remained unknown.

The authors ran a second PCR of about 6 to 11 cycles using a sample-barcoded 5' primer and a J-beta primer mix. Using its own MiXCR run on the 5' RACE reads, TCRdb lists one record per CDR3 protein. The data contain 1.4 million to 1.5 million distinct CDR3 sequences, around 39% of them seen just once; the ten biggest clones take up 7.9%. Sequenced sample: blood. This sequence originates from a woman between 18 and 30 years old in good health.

The chain's CDR3 is CASSRGAYGYTF. DNA of the CDR3: TGTGCCAGCAGCCGGGGAGCTTATGGCTACACCTTC. The chain uses TRBV11-1 and TRBJ1-2; D not certain. Trimming stripped 5 bases from V and 5 bases from J, with 9 bases between. Germline values: CDR1 SGHAT, CDR2 FQDESV (reference sequence). The length of the CDR3 is 12 residues.